The 9 T cell receptor beta chains listed next were all sequenced from one sample in a study of cytomegalovirus exposure and HLA in healthy donors. The PCR made use of 60 Vbeta and 13 Jbeta primers. Produced via immunoSEQ multiplex PCR; TCRdb's table is partial and in-frame only. Here the sample table reports approximately 140,000 clones. The sequencing input was PBMCs. Source of these receptors: a man between 40 and 49 years old in good health and CMV-seronegative.

V usage is TRBV19 and J usage is TRBJ2-4, with 9 bases lining up with TRBD2. CDR1 is LNHDA, CDR2 SQIVND, per germline (reference sequence). This CDR3 spans 19 amino acids. V gave up 3 bases and J gave up 4 bases; unmatched junction bases: 16. The CDR3 nucleotides are TGTGCCAGTAGTATCTCAAGTTTGGATAGCGGGGGAGCAAAAAACATTCAGTACTTC. Its translation: CASSISSLDSGGAKNIQYF.

V is TRBV9 and J is TRBJ2-5; 9 bases align to TRBD2. Looked up from germline, CDR1 is SGDLS and CDR2 is YYNGEE. J lost 5 bases, V lost 2 bases, and 4 bases had no gene match. The CDR3 is made up of 14 amino acids. The CDR3 protein is CASSVSGGVETQYF. The CDR3 region has the DNA TGTGCCAGCAGCGTTAGCGGGGGAGTGGAGACCCAGTACTTC.

The chain carries TRBV7-2 and TRBJ2-5, with a tentative D call TRBD2 (5 bases). Germline CDR1 is SGHTA and CDR2 is FQGNSA. The V end lost 7 bases, the J end lost 4 bases, and 19 bases lay between the germline ends. The CDR3 sequence is 15 residues long. The CDR3 DNA reads as TGTGCCAGCAATACGGGAAGGATTCCGGGAGAGACCCAGTACTTC. Protein sequence: CASNTGRIPGETQYF.

The gene calls are TRBV18 and TRBJ2-5, with TRBD1 matching 8 bases. V was pared by 3 bases and J by 5 bases, with 5 bases of the junction left unmatched. Germline CDR1 and CDR2: KGHSH and LQKENI. The CDR3 is made up of 14 amino acids. In nucleotides, the CDR3 is TGTGCCAGCTCACCGGACAGGGTTCGGGAGACCCAGTACTTC. This sequence encodes CASSPDRVRETQYF. The full variable domain, rest sourced from reference TRBV18 and TRBJ2-5, is NAGVMQNPRHLVRRRGQEARLRCSPMKGHSHVYWYRQLPEEGLKFMVYLQKENIIDESGMPKERFSAEFPKEGPSILRIQQVVRGDSAAYFCASSPDRVRETQYFGPGTRLLVL.

The J gene is TRBJ2-7, the V gene TRBV18, with D possibly being TRBD2 (5 bases). V was pared by 6 bases and J by 3 bases, with 15 bases between. The CDR3 loop spans 14 amino acids. Germline loops: CDR1 KGHSH, CDR2 LQKENI. As DNA, the CDR3 is TGTGCCAGCTCCCTTCCGGGAATCCTCTACGAGCAGTACTTC. Its protein product is CASSLPGILYEQYF.

J is TRBJ2-1 and V is TRBV27, with D perhaps matching TRBD1 (5 bases). Germline V gene sequence: CDR1 MNHEY, CDR2 SMNVEV (reference sequence). There are 11 residues in the CDR3. V was clipped by 7 bases and J by 14 bases, with 15 bases between them. The CDR3 sequence: CASTQGGIEFF. The DNA for the CDR3 is TGTGCCAGCACCCAGGGTGGCATCGAGTTCTTC.

This chain uses TRBV5-4 with TRBJ1-1; D not certain. The CDR3 is made up of 12 amino acids. V lost 4 bases, J lost 2 bases, and 6 bases lay in between. Germline CDR1 is SGHNT and CDR2 is YYREEE (reference sequence). In nucleotides, the CDR3 is TGTGCCAGCAGCCGAGATAACACTGAAGCTTTCTTT. Residues: CASSRDNTEAFF.

This chain uses TRBV18 with TRBJ1-4; a weak D match, TRBD1 (6 bases). CDR3 length equals 15 residues. V lost 3 bases to trimming and J lost 7 bases, with 15 bases between them. The germline CDR1 and CDR2 sequences are KGHSH and LQKENI. The CDR3 region has the DNA TGTGCCAGCTCACCCTCTGTGGGGGCAAGTGAAAAACTGTTTTTT. It translates to CASSPSVGASEKLFF.

Of note for this clone: This specimen includes other DNA sequences encoding the same CDR3. J is TRBJ2-1 and V is TRBV15; 7 bases are shared with TRBD1. Germline CDR1 reads LNHNV; CDR2 reads YYDKDF (reference sequence). The length of the CDR3 is 15 residues. The V and J ends lost 11 bases and 4 bases, in that order; junction bases with no gene match: 14. The CDR3 DNA sequence: TGTGCCTCAGCAGGGGCAACAGGGGCTTACAATGAGCAGTTCTTC. Residues: CASAGATGAYNEQFF.